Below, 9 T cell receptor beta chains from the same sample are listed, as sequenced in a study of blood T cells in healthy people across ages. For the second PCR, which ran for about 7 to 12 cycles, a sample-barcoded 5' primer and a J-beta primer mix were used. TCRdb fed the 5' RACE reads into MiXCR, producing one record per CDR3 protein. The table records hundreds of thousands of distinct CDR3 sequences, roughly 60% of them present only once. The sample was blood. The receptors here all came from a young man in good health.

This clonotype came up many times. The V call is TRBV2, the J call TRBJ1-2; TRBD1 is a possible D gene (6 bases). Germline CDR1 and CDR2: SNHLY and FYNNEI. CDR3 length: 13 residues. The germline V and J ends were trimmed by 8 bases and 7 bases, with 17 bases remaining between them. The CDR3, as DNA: TGTGCCAGCGGTAGGGGGGGGCATGGTGGCTACACCTTC. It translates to CASGRGGHGGYTF. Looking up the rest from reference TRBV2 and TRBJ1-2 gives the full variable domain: EPEVTQTPSHQVTQMGQEVILRCVPISNHLYFYWYRQILGQKVEFLVSFYNNEISEKSEIFDDQFSVERPDGSNFTLKIRSTKLEDSAMYFCASGRGGHGGYTFGSGTRLTVV.

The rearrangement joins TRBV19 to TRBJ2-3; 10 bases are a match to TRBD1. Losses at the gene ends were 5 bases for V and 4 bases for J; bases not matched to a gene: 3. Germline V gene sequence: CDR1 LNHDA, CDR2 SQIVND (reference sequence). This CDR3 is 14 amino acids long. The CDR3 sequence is CASSADRGPDTQYF. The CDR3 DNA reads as TGTGCCAGTAGTGCCGACAGGGGGCCAGATACGCAGTATTTT.

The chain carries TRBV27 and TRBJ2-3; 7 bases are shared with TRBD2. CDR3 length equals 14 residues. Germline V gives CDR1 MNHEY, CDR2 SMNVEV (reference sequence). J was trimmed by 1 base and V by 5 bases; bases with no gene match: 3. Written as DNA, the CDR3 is TGTGCCAGCAGTGGGGGGGGGGGCACAGATACGCAGTATTTT. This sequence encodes CASSGGGGTDTQYF.

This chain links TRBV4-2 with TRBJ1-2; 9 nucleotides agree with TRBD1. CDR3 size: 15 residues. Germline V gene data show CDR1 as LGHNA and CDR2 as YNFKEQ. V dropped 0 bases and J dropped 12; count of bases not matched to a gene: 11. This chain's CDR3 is CASSQEPGQGRRHTF. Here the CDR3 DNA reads TGTGCCAGCAGCCAAGAACCGGGACAGGGTCGTCGCCACACCTTC.

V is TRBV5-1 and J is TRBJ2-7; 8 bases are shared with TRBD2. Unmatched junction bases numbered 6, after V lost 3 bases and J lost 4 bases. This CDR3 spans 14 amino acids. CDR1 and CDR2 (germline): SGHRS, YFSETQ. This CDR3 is CASSSRTSQYEQYF. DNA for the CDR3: TGCGCCAGCAGCTCAAGGACTAGCCAATACGAGCAGTACTTC.

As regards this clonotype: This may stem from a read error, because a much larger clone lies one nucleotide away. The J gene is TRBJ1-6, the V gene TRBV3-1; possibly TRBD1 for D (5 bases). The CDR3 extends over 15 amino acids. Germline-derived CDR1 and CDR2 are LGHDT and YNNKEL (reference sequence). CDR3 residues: CAGSQVGTGNSPLHF. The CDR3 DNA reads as TGTGCCGGCAGCCAAGTGGGAACAGGAAATTCACCCCTCCACTTT.

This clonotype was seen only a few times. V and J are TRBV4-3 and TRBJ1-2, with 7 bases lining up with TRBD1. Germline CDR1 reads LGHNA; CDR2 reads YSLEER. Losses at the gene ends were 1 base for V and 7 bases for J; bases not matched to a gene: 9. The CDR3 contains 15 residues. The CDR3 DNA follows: TGCGCCAGCAGCCAAGCCCTAGACAGGGTTACTGGCTACACCTTC. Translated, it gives CASSQALDRVTGYTF.

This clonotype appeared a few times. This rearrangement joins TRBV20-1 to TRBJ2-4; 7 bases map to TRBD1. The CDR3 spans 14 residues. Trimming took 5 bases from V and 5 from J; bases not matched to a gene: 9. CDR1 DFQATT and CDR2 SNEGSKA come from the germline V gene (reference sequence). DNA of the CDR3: TGCAGTGCTTCAAAGGGGGACAGCGAAAACATTCAGTACTTC. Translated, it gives CSASKGDSENIQYF.

CDR3 sequence (DNA): TGTGCCAGCAAGATGGACAGGTGGTATGGCTACACCTTC. Translating gives CASKMDRWYGYTF. The chain recombines TRBV5-6 with TRBJ1-2, with TRBD1 matching 7 bases. The ends lost 6 bases at V and 5 bases at J; junction bases unmatched: 7. The CDR3 has 13 amino acids. Germline V CDR1 and CDR2: SGHDT, YYEEEE.